These 26 T cell receptor beta chains share one sample of origin, sequenced in a study of response to subunit inactivated influenza vaccine. TCRdb called the RT-PCR reads again in MiXCR, with one record for every CDR3 protein. The sample contains roughly 620,000 distinct CDR3 sequences, around 11% of which appear only once. The same data also contributed to another study, on T cells expressing NK-cell markers. Per that paper: What made the TCR beta cDNA was 5'RACE template switching with UMIs.

The material was PBMCs from blood, obtained on the day of vaccination. Source of these receptors: a man aged 45 to 65 who received an inactivated influenza vaccine.

This clonotype was observed a few times. The chain carries TRBV5-1 and TRBJ2-2; D not certain. The CDR3 is 16 amino acids. The germline V and J ends were trimmed by 0 bases and 0 bases, with 9 bases remaining between them. Per germline, CDR1 SGHRS and CDR2 YFSETQ. CDR3 loop: CASSLVQDANTGELFF. The CDR3 DNA reads as TGCGCCAGCAGCTTGGTTCAGGACGCGAACACCGGGGAGCTGTTTTTT.

The chain is built from TRBV29-1 and TRBJ2-1; 11 bases are shared with TRBD2. The CDR3 consists of 15 residues. V gave up 3 bases and J gave up 4 bases; unmatched junction bases: 5. Germline assignment: CDR1 SQVTM and CDR2 ANQGSEA. The CDR3 DNA reads TGCAGCGTTGAGGCCGGGACTAGCGGTTACAATGAGCAGTTCTTC. This encodes CSVEAGTSGYNEQFF.

This sequence joins TRBV4-3 and TRBJ2-1; no definite D call. The CDR3 spans 14 residues. In germline, CDR1 is LGHNA, CDR2 YSLEER. V shed 4 bases and J shed 4 bases, with 11 bases lying between them. CDR3 sequence reads: CASSRLDGYNEQFF. The CDR3 DNA is TGCGCCAGCAGCCGACTCGACGGTTACAATGAGCAGTTCTTC.

V usage is TRBV3-1 and J usage is TRBJ1-1; D is unclear. This CDR3 has 15 amino acids. Trimming removed 4 bases from V and 3 bases from J, with 15 bases in between. Germline CDR1 LGHDT, CDR2 YNNKEL (reference sequence). The CDR3 region has the DNA TGTGCCAGCAGCCCACCGGGAGGATCGGACACTGAAGCTTTCTTT. It translates to CASSPPGGSDTEAFF.

This clonotype was seen repeatedly, ten times or more. The V call is TRBV28, the J call TRBJ1-5; 8 bases fit TRBD1. V lost 6 bases, J lost 3 bases, and 13 bases stayed unmatched. CDR1 and CDR2 from the germline V gene are MDHEN and SYDVKM. The CDR3 sequence is 17 residues long. Here the CDR3 reads CASSRPRQGRANQPQHF. As DNA, the CDR3 is TGTGCCAGCAGCCGCCCTCGACAGGGGCGCGCCAATCAGCCCCAGCATTTT. Full variable domain (rest looked up from reference TRBV28 and TRBJ1-5): DVKVTQSSRYLVKRTGEKVFLECVQDMDHENMFWYRQDPGLGLRLIYFSYDVKMKEKGDIPEGYSVSREKKERFSLILESASTNQTSMYLCASSRPRQGRANQPQHFGDGTRLSIL.

This CDR3 is CASSLGGRTSDSPLHF. In DNA, the CDR3 is TGTGCCAGCAGCTTAGGGGGTAGGACATCCGATTCACCCCTCCACTTT. The genes are TRBV7-6 and TRBJ1-6, with a possible D match to TRBD1 (5 bases). Trimming cost V 1 base and J 8 bases, with 15 bases left between them. CDR3 size: 16 residues. Germline assignment: CDR1 SGHVS and CDR2 FNYEAQ.

A few counts support this clonotype. At one end, the junction sequence differs from germline, possibly due to a read error. The V and J genes are TRBV6-1 and TRBJ2-1; D gene uncertain. The CDR3 length is 9 residues. Germline CDR1 reads MNHNS; CDR2 reads SASEGT. The CDR3 region is CASAPPEVF. The CDR3 DNA follows: TGTGCCAGCGCACCCCCAGAGGTCTTC.

This clonotype came up a few times. This chain joins TRBV4-2 and TRBJ2-5; no firm D call. This CDR3 is 14 amino acids long. Germline V gene sequence: CDR1 LGHNA, CDR2 YNFKEQ. Trimming took 3 bases from V and 0 from J, leaving 8 bases between them. This CDR3 is CASSHGRYQETQYF. CDR3 coding DNA: TGTGCCAGCAGCCACGGACGGTACCAAGAGACCCAGTACTTC.

This clonotype has a handful of counts. The chain couples TRBV18 to TRBJ2-5; D possibly corresponds to TRBD2 (5 bases). CDR1 KGHSH and CDR2 LQKENI come from the germline V gene. The CDR3 spans 16 residues. V was clipped by 0 bases and J by 2 bases, with 13 bases between them. CDR3 sequence reads: CASSPPKSGIQETQYF. CDR3 sequence (DNA): TGTGCCAGCTCACCACCAAAATCGGGGATTCAAGAGACCCAGTACTTC.

The V gene is TRBV10-3, the J gene TRBJ2-1; 12 nucleotides match TRBD2. The CDR3 is 18 residues long. V was clipped by 6 bases and J by 1 base; unmatched bases: 10. Germline assignment: CDR1 ENHRY and CDR2 SYGVKD. As DNA, the CDR3 is TGTGCCATCAGGTCTAGCGGGGGGGCCTCGGGTTCCTACAATGAGCAGTTCTTC. This encodes CAIRSSGGASGSYNEQFF.

The chain uses TRBV7-2 and TRBJ2-7; D call uncertain. The CDR3 sequence is 13 residues long. Trimming left V 5 bases short and J 4 bases short, with 12 bases between. Germline CDR1 is SGHTA and CDR2 is FQGNSA. The CDR3 region is CASSLPDEYEQYF. Written as DNA, the CDR3 is TGTGCCAGCAGCCTCCCGGACGAATACGAGCAGTACTTC.

This clonotype was counted only a few times. The V gene is TRBV7-2, the J gene TRBJ1-5; perhaps TRBD1 as D (6 bases). Germline CDR1 is SGHTA and CDR2 is FQGNSA. V dropped 4 bases and J dropped 0 bases, with 10 bases sitting between them. This CDR3 has 15 amino acids. Here the CDR3 reads CASSYTGRSNQPQHF. CDR3 DNA sequence: TGTGCCAGCAGCTATACAGGGCGTAGCAATCAGCCCCAGCATTTT.

The rearrangement uses TRBV7-2 and TRBJ2-5; 7 bases match TRBD2. Germline V gene sequence: CDR1 SGHTA, CDR2 FQGNSA. The CDR3 covers 14 residues. After removal of 0 bases from V and 5 bases from J, the junction contained 3 bases not matched to a gene. CDR3 amino acids: CASSLARLAETQYF. The CDR3 coding sequence is TGTGCCAGCAGCTTAGCGCGACTAGCCGAGACCCAGTACTTC.

This sequence joins TRBV4-2 and TRBJ2-2, with TRBD2 identical over 7 bases. With 4 bases clipped from V and 3 bases from J, the junction kept 11 bases outside the gene matches. The CDR3 is 17 residues long. In germline, CDR1 is LGHNA, CDR2 YNFKEQ. CDR3 amino acids: CASSPLAGGGYTGELFF. The DNA for the CDR3 is TGTGCCAGCAGCCCCCTCGCTGGGGGGGGGTACACCGGGGAGCTGTTTTTT.

The rearrangement links TRBV30 to TRBJ2-4, with D unresolved. The V end lost 0 bases, the J end lost 5 bases, and 8 bases lay between the germline ends. Germline CDR1 GTSNPN, CDR2 SVGIG (reference sequence). The CDR3 spans 13 residues. The CDR3 DNA follows: TGTGCCTGGAGTGTAGGAATCGAAAACATTCAGTACTTC. Translating gives CAWSVGIENIQYF.

The chain uses TRBV21-1 and TRBJ2-5; the D segment call TRBD1 is taken from the table without a DNA check. TRBV21-1 is a known pseudogene. This CDR3 has 18 amino acids. The CDR3 region is CASSKAFRGRVDGETQYF. CDR3 nucleotides: TGTGCCAGCAGCAAAGCCTTCAGGGGGCGGGTTGACGGAGAGACCCAGTACTTC.

This clonotype was picked up a small number of times. The gene calls are TRBV4-3 and TRBJ2-1, with D hard to call. The CDR3 consists of 13 residues. Germline V gene data show CDR1 as LGHNA and CDR2 as YSLEER. V was shortened by 3 bases and J by 5 bases, with 8 bases between the two germline ends. CDR3 amino acids: CASSHHPNNEQFF. In DNA, the CDR3 is TGCGCCAGCAGCCACCACCCAAACAATGAGCAGTTCTTC.

This clonotype was picked up a small number of times. The rearrangement uses TRBV20-1 and TRBJ2-7; 8 positions agree with TRBD2. The CDR3 extends over 14 amino acids. Germline assignment: CDR1 DFQATT and CDR2 SNEGSKA (reference sequence). V lost 4 bases to trimming and J lost 1 base; unmatched junction nucleotides: 6. The DNA of the CDR3 is TGCAGTGCTACTGTCGCGGGAGGATCCTACGAGCAGTACTTC. Its protein is CSATVAGGSYEQYF.

The rearrangement links TRBV4-3 to TRBJ2-7, with D perhaps matching TRBD1 or TRBD2 (5 bases each). The CDR3 loop spans 14 amino acids. Germline V CDR1 and CDR2: LGHNA, YSLEER. Trimming removed 2 bases at V and 4 bases at J, with 12 bases between. The CDR3 here is CASSQTYGGYEQYF. In nucleotides, the CDR3 is TGCGCCAGCAGCCAAACCTATGGGGGATACGAGCAGTACTTC.

The V and J genes are TRBV6-1 and TRBJ2-5; 11 bases are shared with TRBD2. Germline V gives CDR1 MNHNS, CDR2 SASEGT. V was pared by 7 bases and J by 0 bases, with 1 base of the junction left unmatched. The CDR3 is made up of 14 amino acids. DNA of the CDR3: TGTGCCAGCAAGACTAGCGGGAACCAAGAGACCCAGTACTTC. Translating it yields CASKTSGNQETQYF.

This clonotype was picked up a small number of times. The chain is built from TRBV12-3 or TRBV12-4 and TRBJ1-4, with 9 nucleotides matching TRBD1. V lost 3 bases to trimming and J lost 5 bases; unmatched junction nucleotides: 4. The CDR3 extends over 15 amino acids. The CDR3 is CASSLAGTGNEKLFF. CDR3 DNA: TGTGCCAGCAGTTTGGCCGGGACAGGGAATGAAAAACTGTTTTTT.

The rearrangement joins TRBV20-1 to TRBJ1-5; D unresolved. This CDR3 is 14 amino acids long. The V gene's germline CDR1 is DFQATT and CDR2 SNEGSKA (reference sequence). V dropped 3 bases and J dropped 0 bases, with 9 bases sitting between them. Here the CDR3 DNA reads TGCAGTGCTAGTCCCTCCAATAGCAATCAGCCCCAGCATTTT. Protein: CSASPSNSNQPQHF.

This chain uses TRBV5-4 with TRBJ2-5, with D maybe TRBD2 (6 bases). The CDR3 length is 16 residues. Germline assignment: CDR1 SGHNT and CDR2 YYREEE (reference sequence). Trimming removed 6 bases from V and 2 bases from J, with 20 bases in between. The CDR3 region is CASTSGRLRTQETQYF. The CDR3 DNA reads as TGTGCCAGCACTTCCGGGAGATTAAGGACACAAGAGACCCAGTACTTC. The entire variable domain, with the rest obtained from reference TRBV5-4 and TRBJ2-5, is as follows: ETGVTQSPTHLIKTRGQQVTLRCSSQSGHNTVSWYQQALGQGPQFIFQYYREEENGRGNFPPRFSGLQFPNYSSELNVNALELDDSALYLCASTSGRLRTQETQYFGPGTRLLVL.

This clonotype has just a few counts. The gene calls are TRBV6-2 or TRBV6-3 and TRBJ2-1; D is tentatively TRBD1 or TRBD2 (5 bases each). The CDR3 has 17 residues. Germline CDR1 MNHEY, CDR2 SVGEGT. Trimming removed 0 bases from V and 5 bases from J, with 17 bases in between. CDR3 bases: TGTGCCAGCAGTTACTCGCCAGGGACCTACCGAGACAATGAGCAGTTCTTC. Protein product: CASSYSPGTYRDNEQFF.

This clonotype was observed at least ten times. V usage is TRBV5-1 and J usage is TRBJ1-4; D remains ambiguous. The CDR3 runs to 14 residues. CDR1 SGHRS and CDR2 YFSETQ come from the germline V gene. Trimming shortened V by 0 bases and J by 0 bases, and 3 bases separated the two germline ends. CDR3 loop: CASSLAATNEKLFF. In nucleotides, the CDR3 is TGCGCCAGCAGCTTGGCAGCAACTAATGAAAAACTGTTTTTT.

This clonotype was detected only a few times. The CDR3 DNA reads as TGCAGTGCACTGGGCGGGGCCACAGATACGCAGTATTTT. Amino acid sequence: CSALGGATDTQYF. This chain joins TRBV20-1 and TRBJ2-3, with TRBD2 as a possible D gene (6 bases). The CDR3 is 13 amino acids. V was shortened by 6 bases and J by 2 bases, with 12 bases between the two germline ends. Germline V CDR1 and CDR2: DFQATT, SNEGSKA (reference sequence).